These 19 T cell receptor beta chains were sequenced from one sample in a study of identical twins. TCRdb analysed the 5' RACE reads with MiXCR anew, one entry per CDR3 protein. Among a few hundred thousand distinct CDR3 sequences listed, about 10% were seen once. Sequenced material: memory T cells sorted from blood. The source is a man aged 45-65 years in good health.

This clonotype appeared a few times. CDR3 protein: CASSLLGGFDGSNTDTQYF. In DNA, the CDR3 is TGTGCCAGCAGTTTACTGGGGGGGTTTGATGGGTCTAACACAGATACGCAGTATTTT. The chain joins TRBV27 to TRBJ2-3; 7 bases are shared with TRBD2. The CDR3 loop spans 19 amino acids. V lost 2 bases and J lost 2; bases outside the gene matches: 16. In germline, CDR1 is MNHEY, CDR2 SMNVEV (reference sequence).

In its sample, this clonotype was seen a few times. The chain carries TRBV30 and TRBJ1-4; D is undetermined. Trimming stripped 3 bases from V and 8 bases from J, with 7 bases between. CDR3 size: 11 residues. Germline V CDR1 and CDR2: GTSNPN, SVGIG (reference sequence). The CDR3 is CAWSIREKLFF. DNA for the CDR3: TGTGCCTGGAGCATACGAGAAAAACTGTTTTTT.

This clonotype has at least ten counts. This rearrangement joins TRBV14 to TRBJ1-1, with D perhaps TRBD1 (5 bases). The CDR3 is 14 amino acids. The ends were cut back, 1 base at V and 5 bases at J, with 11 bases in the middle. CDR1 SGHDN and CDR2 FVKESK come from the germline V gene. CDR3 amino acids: CASSQVTGGTEAFF. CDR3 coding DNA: TGTGCCAGCAGCCAAGTTACCGGGGGGACTGAAGCTTTCTTT.

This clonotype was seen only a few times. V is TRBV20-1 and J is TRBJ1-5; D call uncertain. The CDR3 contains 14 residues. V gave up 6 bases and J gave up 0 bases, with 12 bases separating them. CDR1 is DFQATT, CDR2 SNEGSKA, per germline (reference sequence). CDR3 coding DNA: TGCAGTGCCCGGTGGAGGAATAGCAATCAGCCCCAGCATTTT. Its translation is CSARWRNSNQPQHF.

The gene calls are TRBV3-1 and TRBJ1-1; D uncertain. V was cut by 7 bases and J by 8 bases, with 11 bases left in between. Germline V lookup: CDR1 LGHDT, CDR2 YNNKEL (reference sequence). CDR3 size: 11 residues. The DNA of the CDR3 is TGTGCCAGCATTGGTATGGGGGAAGCTTTCTTT. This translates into CASIGMGEAFF.

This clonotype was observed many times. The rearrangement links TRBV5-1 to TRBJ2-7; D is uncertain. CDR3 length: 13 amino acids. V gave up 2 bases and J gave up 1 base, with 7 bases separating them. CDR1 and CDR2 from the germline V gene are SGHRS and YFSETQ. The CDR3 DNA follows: TGCGCCAGCAGCTTCGGTGTTTCCTACGAGCAGTACTTC. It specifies CASSFGVSYEQYF.

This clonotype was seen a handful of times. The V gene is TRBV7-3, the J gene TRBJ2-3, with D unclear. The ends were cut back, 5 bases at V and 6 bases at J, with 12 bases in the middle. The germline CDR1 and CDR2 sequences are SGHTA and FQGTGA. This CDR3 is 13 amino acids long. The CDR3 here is CASSITRVDTQYF. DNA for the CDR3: TGTGCCAGCAGCATCACCCGGGTGGATACGCAGTATTTT.

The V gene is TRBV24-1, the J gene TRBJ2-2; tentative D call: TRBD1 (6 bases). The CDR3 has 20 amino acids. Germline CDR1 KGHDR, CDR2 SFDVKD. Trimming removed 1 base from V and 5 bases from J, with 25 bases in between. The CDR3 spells CATSDLRVGTWDNPTGELFF. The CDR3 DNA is TGTGCCACCAGTGATTTAAGGGTTGGTACGTGGGACAATCCTACCGGGGAGCTGTTTTTT.

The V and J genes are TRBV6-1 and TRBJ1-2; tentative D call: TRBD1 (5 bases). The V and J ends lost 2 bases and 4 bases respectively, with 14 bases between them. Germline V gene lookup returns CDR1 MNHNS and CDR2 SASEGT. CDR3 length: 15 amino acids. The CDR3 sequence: CASSELQGAGYGYTF. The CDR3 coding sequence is TGTGCCAGCAGTGAACTCCAGGGAGCAGGCTATGGCTACACCTTC.

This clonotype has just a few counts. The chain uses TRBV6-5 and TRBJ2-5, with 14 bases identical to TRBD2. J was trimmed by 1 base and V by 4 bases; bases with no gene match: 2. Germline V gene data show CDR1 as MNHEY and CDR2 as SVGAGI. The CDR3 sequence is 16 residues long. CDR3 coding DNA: TGTGCCAGCAGTTTCGGACTAGCGGGGGGCCAAGAGACCCAGTACTTC. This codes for CASSFGLAGGQETQYF.

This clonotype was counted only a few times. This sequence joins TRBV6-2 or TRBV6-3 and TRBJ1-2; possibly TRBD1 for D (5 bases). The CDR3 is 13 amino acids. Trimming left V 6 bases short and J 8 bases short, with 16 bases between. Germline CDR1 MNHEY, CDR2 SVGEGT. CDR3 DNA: TGTGCCAGCAGCCCACGACAGCTATGGGGCTACACCTTC. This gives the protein CASSPRQLWGYTF.

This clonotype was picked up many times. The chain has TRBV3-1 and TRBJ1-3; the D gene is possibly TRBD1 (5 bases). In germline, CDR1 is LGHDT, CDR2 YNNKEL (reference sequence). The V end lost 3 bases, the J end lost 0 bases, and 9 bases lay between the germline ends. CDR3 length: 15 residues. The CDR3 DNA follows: TGTGCCAGCAGCCAGGCACAGGTCTCTGGAAACACCATATATTTT. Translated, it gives CASSQAQVSGNTIYF.

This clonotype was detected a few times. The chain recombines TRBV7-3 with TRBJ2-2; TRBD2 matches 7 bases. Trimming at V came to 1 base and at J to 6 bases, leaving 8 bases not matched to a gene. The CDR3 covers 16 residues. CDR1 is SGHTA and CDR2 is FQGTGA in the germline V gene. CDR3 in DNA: TGTGCCAGCAGCTTAAACTTGGCGGGAGACGCCGGGGAGCTGTTTTTT. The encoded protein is CASSLNLAGDAGELFF.

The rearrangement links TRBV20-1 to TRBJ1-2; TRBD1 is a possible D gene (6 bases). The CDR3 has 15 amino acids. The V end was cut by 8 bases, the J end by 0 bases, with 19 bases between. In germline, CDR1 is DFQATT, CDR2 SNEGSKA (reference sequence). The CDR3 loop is CSPKEQGKPNYGYTF. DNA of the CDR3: TGCAGTCCGAAGGAGCAGGGGAAACCTAACTATGGCTACACCTTC.

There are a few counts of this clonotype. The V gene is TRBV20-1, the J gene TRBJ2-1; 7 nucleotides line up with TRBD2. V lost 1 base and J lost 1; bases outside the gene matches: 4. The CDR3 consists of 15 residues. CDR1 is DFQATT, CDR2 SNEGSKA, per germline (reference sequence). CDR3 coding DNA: TGCAGTGCTAGAGTTCCAGCGGGATCCTACAATGAGCAGTTCTTC. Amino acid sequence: CSARVPAGSYNEQFF.

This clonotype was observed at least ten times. The CDR3 region is CATSREGANSPLHF. CDR3 nucleotides: TGTGCCACCAGCAGAGAGGGGGCTAATTCACCCCTCCACTTT. The chain links TRBV15 to TRBJ1-6; D is possibly TRBD1 (6 bases). V lost 0 bases, J lost 6 bases, and 6 bases lay in between. Germline V gives CDR1 LNHNV, CDR2 YYDKDF (reference sequence). This CDR3 has 14 residues.

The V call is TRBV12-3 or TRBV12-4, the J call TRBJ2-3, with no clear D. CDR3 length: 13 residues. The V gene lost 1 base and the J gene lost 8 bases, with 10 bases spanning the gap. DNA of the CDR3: TGTGCCAGCAGTTTAGGGTTTGGCGGTACGCAGTATTTT. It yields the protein CASSLGFGGTQYF.

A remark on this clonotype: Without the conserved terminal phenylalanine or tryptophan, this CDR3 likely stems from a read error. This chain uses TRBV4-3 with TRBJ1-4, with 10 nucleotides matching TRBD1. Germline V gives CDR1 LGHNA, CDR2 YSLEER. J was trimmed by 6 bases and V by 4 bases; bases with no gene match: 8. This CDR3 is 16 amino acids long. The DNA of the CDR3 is TGCGCCAGCAGCCCTCACTCCGGGACAGGGGATGAAAAACTGTTTGTT. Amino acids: CASSPHSGTGDEKLFV.

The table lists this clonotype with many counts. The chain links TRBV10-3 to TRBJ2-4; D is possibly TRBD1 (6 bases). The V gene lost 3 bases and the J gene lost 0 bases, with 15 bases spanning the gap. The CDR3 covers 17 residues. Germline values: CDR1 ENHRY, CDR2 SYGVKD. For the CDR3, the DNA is TGTGCCATCAGTGATTCCAGGGGCTTAGCAGCCAAAAACATTCAGTACTTC. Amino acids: CAISDSRGLAAKNIQYF.